The sequence of this TCR beta chain was determined in a study of blood T cells in healthy people across ages. Germline assignment: CDR1 SGHRS and CDR2 YFSETQ. V was cut by 3 bases and J by 4 bases, with 19 bases left in between. The length of the CDR3 is 16 residues. A second PCR of roughly 7 to 11 cycles used a sample-barcoded 5' primer and a J-beta primer mix. TCRdb processed the 5' RACE reads anew with MiXCR; each CDR3 protein has one entry. This sample has around 320,000 distinct CDR3 sequences, with less than 30% found just once. Per-sample yields of isolated PBMCs were at least 7 million. The sample holds a few counts of this clonotype.

The receptor was isolated from a woman between 65 and 79 years old in good health. Sample: blood. The V and J genes are TRBV5-1 and TRBJ1-1, with TRBD1 as a possible D gene (6 bases). CDR3 in amino acids: CASSSQVQGSTTEAFF. In nucleotides, the CDR3 is TGCGCCAGCAGCTCCCAGGTCCAGGGGTCGACCACTGAAGCTTTCTTT.